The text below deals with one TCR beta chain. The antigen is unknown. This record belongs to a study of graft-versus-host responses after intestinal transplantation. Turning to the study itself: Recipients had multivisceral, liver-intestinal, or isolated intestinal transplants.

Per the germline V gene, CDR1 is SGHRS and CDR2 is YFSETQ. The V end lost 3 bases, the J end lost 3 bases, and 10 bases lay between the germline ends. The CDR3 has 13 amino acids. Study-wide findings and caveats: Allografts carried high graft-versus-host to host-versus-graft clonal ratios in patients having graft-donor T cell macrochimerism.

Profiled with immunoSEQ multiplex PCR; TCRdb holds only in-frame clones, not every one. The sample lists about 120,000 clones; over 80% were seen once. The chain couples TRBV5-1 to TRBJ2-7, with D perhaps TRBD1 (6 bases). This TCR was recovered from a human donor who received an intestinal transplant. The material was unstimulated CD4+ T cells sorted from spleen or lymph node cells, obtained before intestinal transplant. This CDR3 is CASSSDRGYEQYF. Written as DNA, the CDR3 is TGCGCCAGCAGCTCGGACAGAGGCTACGAGCAGTACTTC.